A selection of T cell receptor beta chains follows, all from one sample in a study of T cells after yellow fever vaccination. MiXCR, applied by TCRdb to the 5' RACE reads, yields one record per CDR3 protein. This sample has approximately 600,000 distinct CDR3 sequences, with approximately 13% found just once. The sequenced sample was PBMCs, obtained on the day of the yellow fever booster vaccination. These receptors originate from a man between 25 and 39 years old who received the YFV17D yellow fever vaccine. Each CDR3 is given with its conserved first and last residue. A D gene is named only where the DNA matches it firmly. Clone sizes are given selectively: once, few, many, or a class where the clone is expanded.

abundance: few
v_gene: TRBV5-1
d_gene: TRBD1
j_gene: TRBJ2-5
CDR3aa: CASSTGGLEETQYF
CDR3nt: TGCGCCAGCAGTACAGGGGGATTAGAAGAGACCCAGTACTTC

abundance: many
v_gene: TRBV12-3/TRBV12-4
d_gene: TRBD2
j_gene: TRBJ2-7
CDR3aa: CASSILAGGFEQYF
CDR3nt: TGTGCCAGCAGCATCCTAGCGGGAGGCTTCGAGCAGTACTTC

abundance: .
v_gene: TRBV5-1
d_gene: .
j_gene: TRBJ2-1
CDR3aa: CASSLAPLTGDEQFF
CDR3nt: TGCGCCAGCAGCTTGGCCCCACTCACGGGAGATGAGCAGTTCTTC

abundance: .
v_gene: TRBV20-1
d_gene: TRBD2
j_gene: TRBJ2-1
CDR3aa: CSATTSGALAEQFF
CDR3nt: TGCAGTGCTACGACTAGCGGGGCCCTTGCGGAGCAGTTCTTC

abundance: many
v_gene: TRBV28
d_gene: .
j_gene: TRBJ1-5
CDR3aa: CASSEVWGGPQHF
CDR3nt: TGTGCCAGCAGTGAGGTGTGGGGGGGGCCCCAGCATTTT

abundance: .
v_gene: TRBV20-1
d_gene: .
j_gene: TRBJ2-7
CDR3aa: CSARAPTKGVYEQYF
CDR3nt: TGCAGTGCCCGAGCCCCGACTAAAGGAGTATACGAGCAGTACTTC

abundance: .
v_gene: TRBV20-1
d_gene: TRBD2
j_gene: TRBJ2-3
CDR3aa: CSARAGLATPYTDTQYF
CDR3nt: TGCAGTGCTAGGGCGGGACTAGCGACACCCTACACAGATACGCAGTATTTT

abundance: .
v_gene: TRBV19
d_gene: .
j_gene: TRBJ2-3
CDR3aa: CASTTWQGGTDTQYF
CDR3nt: TGTGCCAGTACGACTTGGCAGGGTGGGACAGATACGCAGTATTTT

abundance: .
v_gene: TRBV12-3/TRBV12-4
d_gene: TRBD1
j_gene: TRBJ2-2
CDR3aa: CASGPPGQGGAGELFF
CDR3nt: TGTGCCAGCGGGCCTCCGGGACAGGGTGGGGCCGGGGAGCTGTTTTTT

abundance: .
v_gene: TRBV2
d_gene: TRBD2
j_gene: TRBJ2-3
CDR3aa: CAIVSGTGGRTDTQYF
CDR3nt: TGTGCCATCGTATCTGGAACGGGAGGACGCACAGATACGCAGTATTTT

abundance: many
v_gene: TRBV5-4
d_gene: .
j_gene: TRBJ2-2
CDR3aa: CASSLAGGQGGTTGELFF
CDR3nt: TGTGCCAGCAGCTTGGCCGGAGGTCAGGGGGGGACCACCGGGGAGCTGTTTTTT

abundance: few
v_gene: TRBV7-2
d_gene: TRBD1
j_gene: TRBJ1-5
CDR3aa: CASSAQGTVPKPQHF
CDR3nt: TGTGCCAGCAGCGCCCAAGGGACAGTCCCTAAGCCCCAGCATTTT

abundance: .
v_gene: TRBV12-3/TRBV12-4
d_gene: .
j_gene: TRBJ2-7
CDR3aa: CASSRDKKMQGYEQYF
CDR3nt: TGTGCCAGCAGTCGGGACAAAAAAATGCAAGGCTACGAGCAGTACTTC

abundance: .
v_gene: TRBV10-3
d_gene: .
j_gene: TRBJ2-1
CDR3aa: CAISGQPEDLSSYNEQFF
CDR3nt: TGTGCCATCAGTGGACAGCCCGAGGACTTAAGCTCCTACAATGAGCAGTTCTTC

abundance: .
v_gene: TRBV15
d_gene: TRBD2
j_gene: TRBJ2-2
CDR3aa: CATSRVQAGGVTGELFF
CDR3nt: TGTGCCACCAGCAGAGTTCAAGCGGGAGGTGTGACGGGGGAGCTGTTTTTT

abundance: few
v_gene: TRBV5-1
d_gene: .
j_gene: TRBJ2-5
CDR3aa: CASSLRDPSDETQYF
CDR3nt: TGCGCCAGCAGCTTGCGGGATCCCTCCGACGAGACCCAGTACTTC

abundance: many
v_gene: TRBV7-2
d_gene: .
j_gene: TRBJ2-3
CDR3aa: CASSLGGLSTDTQYF
CDR3nt: TGTGCCAGCAGTTTGGGGGGATTGAGCACAGATACGCAGTATTTT

abundance: few
v_gene: TRBV20-1
d_gene: .
j_gene: TRBJ1-2
CDR3aa: CSAPRGGYGYTF
CDR3nt: TGCAGTGCTCCGCGGGGAGGCTATGGCTACACCTTC

abundance: few
v_gene: TRBV20-1
d_gene: .
j_gene: TRBJ1-2
CDR3aa: CSAAGGLELGVYGYTF
CDR3nt: TGCAGTGCAGCCGGGGGGCTGGAGTTGGGAGTGTATGGCTACACCTTC

abundance: .
v_gene: TRBV6-9
d_gene: .
j_gene: TRBJ2-1
CDR3aa: CANQPISYLRGHEQFF
CDR3nt: TGTGCCAACCAACCTATTTCATACTTACGGGGACATGAGCAGTTCTTC

abundance: .
v_gene: TRBV7-9
d_gene: TRBD2
j_gene: TRBJ2-6
CDR3aa: CASSLGLAGYGANVLTF
CDR3nt: TGTGCCAGCAGCTTAGGCCTAGCGGGATATGGGGCCAACGTCCTGACTTTC

abundance: few
v_gene: TRBV12-3/TRBV12-4
d_gene: TRBD2
j_gene: TRBJ2-7
CDR3aa: CASSLEGTSGRAYEQYF
CDR3nt: TGTGCCAGCAGTTTAGAGGGCACTAGCGGGAGGGCCTACGAGCAGTACTTC

abundance: .
v_gene: TRBV28
d_gene: TRBD1
j_gene: TRBJ2-7
CDR3aa: CASSYRQGRTYEQYF
CDR3nt: TGTGCCAGCAGTTATCGACAGGGTAGGACCTACGAGCAGTACTTC

abundance: .
v_gene: TRBV10-2
d_gene: .
j_gene: TRBJ1-2
CDR3aa: CASSEFSRNYGYTF
CDR3nt: TGCGCCAGCAGTGAGTTTAGCAGAAACTATGGCTACACCTTC

abundance: few
v_gene: TRBV5-1
d_gene: .
j_gene: TRBJ2-3
CDR3aa: CASSPIASEGDTQYF
CDR3nt: TGCGCCAGCAGCCCCATTGCTAGCGAAGGGGATACGCAGTATTTT

abundance: few
v_gene: TRBV7-8
d_gene: .
j_gene: TRBJ2-1
CDR3aa: CASTTGASTPYNEQFF
CDR3nt: TGTGCCAGCACCACGGGGGCCTCCACACCGTACAATGAGCAGTTCTTC

abundance: few
v_gene: TRBV7-2
d_gene: .
j_gene: TRBJ1-3
CDR3aa: CASSLAQGGSGNTIYF
CDR3nt: TGTGCCAGCAGCTTAGCGCAAGGGGGTTCAGGAAACACCATATATTTT

abundance: few
v_gene: TRBV7-2
d_gene: .
j_gene: TRBJ2-2
CDR3aa: CASSLIGEAANTGELFF
CDR3nt: TGTGCCAGCAGCTTAATAGGGGAGGCAGCGAACACCGGGGAGCTGTTTTTT

abundance: .
v_gene: TRBV28
d_gene: .
j_gene: TRBJ2-4
CDR3aa: CASSSGGMAKNIQYF
CDR3nt: TGTGCCAGCAGCTCAGGGGGGATGGCCAAAAACATTCAGTACTTC

abundance: few
v_gene: TRBV7-3
d_gene: .
j_gene: TRBJ1-6
CDR3aa: CATARDRDSPLHF
CDR3nt: TGTGCCACCGCCCGCGACAGAGATTCACCCCTCCACTTT

abundance: many
v_gene: TRBV12-3/TRBV12-4
d_gene: .
j_gene: TRBJ2-7
CDR3aa: CASSFRLPGVEQYF
CDR3nt: TGTGCCAGCAGTTTTCGGCTCCCTGGTGTCGAGCAGTACTTC

abundance: .
v_gene: TRBV4-3
d_gene: .
j_gene: TRBJ1-6
CDR3aa: CASSQDPPPLAIALHF
CDR3nt: TGCGCCAGCAGCCAAGATCCACCCCCATTGGCTATCGCCCTCCACTTT

abundance: few
v_gene: TRBV5-1
d_gene: .
j_gene: TRBJ2-2
CDR3aa: CASSSHGELFF
CDR3nt: TGCGCCAGCAGCTCACACGGGGAGCTGTTTTTT

abundance: few
v_gene: TRBV12-3/TRBV12-4
d_gene: .
j_gene: TRBJ2-1
CDR3aa: CASSSSVGEQFF
CDR3nt: TGTGCCAGCAGTTCCTCTGTGGGTGAGCAGTTCTTC

abundance: .
v_gene: TRBV12-3/TRBV12-4
d_gene: .
j_gene: TRBJ2-5
CDR3aa: CASSPRGKTQYF
CDR3nt: TGTGCCAGCAGCCCACGGGGAAAGACCCAGTACTTC

abundance: .
v_gene: TRBV7-3
d_gene: .
j_gene: TRBJ2-5
CDR3aa: CASSLTVPGTQYF
CDR3nt: TGTGCCAGCAGCTTAACCGTGCCAGGGACCCAGTACTTC

abundance: few
v_gene: TRBV20-1
d_gene: .
j_gene: TRBJ2-1
CDR3aa: CSARDTQRPAYNEQFF
CDR3nt: TGCAGTGCTAGAGATACCCAGCGGCCGGCCTACAATGAGCAGTTCTTC

abundance: .
v_gene: TRBV29-1
d_gene: TRBD1
j_gene: TRBJ2-1
CDR3aa: CSVTGPLGYNEQFF
CDR3nt: TGCAGCGTGACAGGGCCCCTAGGCTACAATGAGCAGTTCTTC

abundance: .
v_gene: TRBV7-8
d_gene: .
j_gene: TRBJ1-4
CDR3aa: CASSYEGNEKLFF
CDR3nt: TGTGCCAGCAGCTATGAGGGGAACGAAAAACTGTTTTTT

abundance: few
v_gene: TRBV5-1
d_gene: TRBD2
j_gene: TRBJ2-1
CDR3aa: CASSRGLAIDEQFF
CDR3nt: TGCGCCAGCAGCCGGGGACTAGCGATCGATGAGCAGTTCTTC

abundance: .
v_gene: TRBV7-9
d_gene: .
j_gene: TRBJ2-5
CDR3aa: CASTSRDF
CDR3nt: TGTGCCAGCACTTCTCGGGACTTC

abundance: few
v_gene: TRBV11-2
d_gene: .
j_gene: TRBJ2-5
CDR3aa: CASSLDLSVLSETQYF
CDR3nt: TGTGCCAGCAGCTTAGATCTGTCAGTACTCTCGGAGACCCAGTACTTC

abundance: few
v_gene: TRBV19
d_gene: TRBD1
j_gene: TRBJ1-5
CDR3aa: CASSLGQSQPQHF
CDR3nt: TGTGCCAGTAGTCTGGGACAGTCGCAGCCCCAGCATTTT

abundance: many
v_gene: TRBV11-2
d_gene: TRBD2
j_gene: TRBJ2-1
CDR3aa: CASRKGTSGAGSSYNEQFF
CDR3nt: TGTGCCAGCAGGAAGGGGACTAGCGGGGCTGGGAGCTCCTACAATGAGCAGTTCTTC

abundance: many
v_gene: TRBV6-1
d_gene: .
j_gene: TRBJ2-3
CDR3aa: CASRTSGRDTQYF
CDR3nt: TGTGCCTCACGTACGAGCGGCAGAGATACGCAGTATTTT

abundance: .
v_gene: TRBV20-1
d_gene: TRBD2
j_gene: TRBJ2-1
CDR3aa: CSARVAGRYNEQFF
CDR3nt: TGCAGTGCTAGAGTAGCGGGACGTTACAATGAGCAGTTCTTC

abundance: .
v_gene: TRBV6-2/TRBV6-3
d_gene: .
j_gene: TRBJ1-1
CDR3aa: CASTFQEKKSEAFF
CDR3nt: TGTGCCAGCACCTTTCAGGAAAAAAAGAGTGAAGCTTTCTTT